The 16 T cell receptor beta chains in this list originate from one sample, sequenced in a study. TCRdb reprocessed the 5' RACE reads with MiXCR, giving one entry per CDR3 protein. The sample shows just over 60,000 distinct CDR3 sequences, 25% to 35% of them seen only once. Source material: tumor-infiltrating naive CD4+ T cells sorted from the breast tumor. As to subset: naive CD4+ T cells, CD4+CD45RA+CD25-. These receptors all stem from a female donor with breast cancer.

The chain couples TRBV11-1 to TRBJ1-4; D call uncertain. Germline V lookup: CDR1 SGHAT, CDR2 FQDESV (reference sequence). The CDR3 extends over 15 amino acids. V lost 1 base and J lost 1, with 7 bases in between. CDR3 sequence reads: CASSLDSGTNEKLFF. CDR3 DNA: TGTGCCAGCAGCTTAGATTCCGGAACTAATGAAAAACTGTTTTTT.

This clonotype was detected only a few times. This rearrangement joins TRBV20-1 to TRBJ2-7; 8 nucleotides agree with TRBD1. This CDR3 region has 16 residues. The V segment lost 0 bases and the J segment 5 bases; nucleotides outside the gene matches: 12. Germline V gives CDR1 DFQATT, CDR2 SNEGSKA (reference sequence). DNA for the CDR3: TGCAGTGCTAGAGATTCCAGGGGGCGTTTTTTAAACGAGCAGTACTTC. Translation gives CSARDSRGRFLNEQYF.

V and J are TRBV9 and TRBJ2-1; D is perhaps TRBD1 (5 bases). Per the germline V gene, CDR1 is SGDLS and CDR2 is YYNGEE. This CDR3 comprises 14 residues. Trimming removed 0 bases from V and 5 bases from J, with 9 bases in between. CDR3 protein: CASSVETANNEQFF. CDR3 DNA sequence: TGTGCCAGCAGCGTAGAGACAGCCAACAATGAGCAGTTCTTC.

This clonotype was counted a few times. The rearrangement joins TRBV6-1 to TRBJ1-1; 7 bases agree with TRBD1. Germline V gene sequence: CDR1 MNHNS, CDR2 SASEGT. Losses at the gene ends were 6 bases for V and 7 bases for J; bases not matched to a gene: 11. The CDR3 covers 14 residues. In nucleotides, the CDR3 is TGTGCCAGCAGCCGCGACAGGGTAAAGGTTGAAGCTTTCTTT. Translated: CASSRDRVKVEAFF.

This chain joins TRBV4-3 and TRBJ1-4; 9 bases are a match to TRBD1. V trimming: 0 bases; J trimming: 10 bases; junction bases outside the gene matches: 15. Germline V gene data show CDR1 as LGHNA and CDR2 as YSLEER. The CDR3 is 18 amino acids. CDR3 coding DNA: TGCGCCAGCAGCCAAGAAATCCTCCCGGGACAGGGAATCGCAAAACTGTTTTTT. Translated: CASSQEILPGQGIAKLFF.

The chain carries TRBV7-2 and TRBJ2-1; TRBD2 matches 14 bases. After removal of 2 bases from V and 5 bases from J, the junction contained 8 bases not matched to a gene. Germline loops: CDR1 SGHTA, CDR2 FQGNSA. This CDR3 has 18 residues. CDR3 loop: CASSLRGTSGSRNNEQFF. The CDR3 DNA follows: TGTGCCAGCAGCTTAAGAGGGACTAGCGGGAGTCGCAACAATGAGCAGTTCTTC. Based on the CDR3 plus reference TRBV7-2 and TRBJ2-1, the full variable domain is GAGVSQSPSNKVTEKGKDVELRCDPISGHTALYWYRQSLGQGLEFLIYFQGNSAPDKSGLPSDRFSAERTGGSVSTLTIQRTQQEDSAVYLCASSLRGTSGSRNNEQFFGPGTRLTVL.

This sequence joins TRBV7-2 and TRBJ1-4; TRBD1 might be the D (6 bases). V lost 5 bases, J lost 10 bases, and 11 bases lay in between. Germline-derived CDR1 and CDR2 are SGHTA and FQGNSA. This CDR3 region has 12 residues. In nucleotides, the CDR3 is TGTGCCAGCAGCCCCCAAGGGGGAAAACTGTTTTTT. Amino acid sequence: CASSPQGGKLFF. The full variable domain, with the rest looked up from reference TRBV7-2 and TRBJ1-4, is GAGVSQSPSNKVTEKGKDVELRCDPISGHTALYWYRQSLGQGLEFLIYFQGNSAPDKSGLPSDRFSAERTGGSVSTLTIQRTQQEDSAVYLCASSPQGGKLFFGSGTQLSVL.

The chain is built from TRBV5-1 and TRBJ1-2; 7 bases match TRBD1. V shed 2 bases, J shed 5 bases, and the junction held 6 bases outside the gene matches. This CDR3 is 14 amino acids long. CDR1 is SGHRS and CDR2 is YFSETQ in the germline V gene. This chain's CDR3 is CASSFRGTDYGYTF. The CDR3 DNA follows: TGCGCCAGCAGCTTCCGTGGGACAGATTATGGCTACACCTTC. Using reference TRBV5-1 and TRBJ1-2 for the parts outside the CDR3, the full variable domain is KAGVTQTPRYLIKTRGQQVTLSCSPISGHRSVSWYQQTPGQGLQFLFEYFSETQRNKGNFPGRFSGRQFSNSRSEMNVSTLELGDSALYLCASSFRGTDYGYTFGSGTRLTVV.

This clonotype has only a few counts. The rearrangement links TRBV11-2 to TRBJ2-2; D call uncertain. V was cut by 2 bases and J by 1 base, with 5 bases left in between. The CDR3 extends over 14 amino acids. The germline CDR1 and CDR2 sequences are SGHAT and FQNNGV. The CDR3 nucleotides read TGTGCCAGCAGCTTAATTAAGAACACCGGGGAGCTGTTTTTT. Protein product: CASSLIKNTGELFF.

Points on this clonotype: Germline and junction disagree at one end, which may indicate a read error. The genes are TRBV28 and TRBJ2-2; 7 bases align to TRBD2. The CDR3 loop spans 14 amino acids. Germline CDR1 MDHEN, CDR2 SYDVKM. The CDR3 sequence is CASQRGTNTGELFF. The CDR3 DNA is TGTGCCAGCCAGCGGGGAACGAACACCGGGGAGCTGTTCTTT.

This chain links TRBV7-3 with TRBJ2-3, with 9 bases matching TRBD2. CDR1 SGHTA and CDR2 FQGTGA come from the germline V gene. Trimming removed 5 bases from V and 4 bases from J; junction bases left unmatched: 7. CDR3 length: 15 amino acids. For the CDR3, the DNA is TGTGCCAGCAGCGAGGGGCTAGCGGGGTCAGATACGCAGTATTTT. Amino acids: CASSEGLAGSDTQYF.

This clonotype came up a few times. The chain couples TRBV12-3 or TRBV12-4 to TRBJ1-5, with D perhaps TRBD1 (5 bases). The CDR3 loop spans 16 amino acids. Between the trimmed V and J ends, which lost 1 base and 0 bases, there was a span of 10 bases. The CDR3 spells CASSLVQGYSNQPQHF. CDR3 nucleotide sequence: TGTGCCAGCAGTTTAGTTCAGGGATATAGCAATCAGCCCCAGCATTTT.

The chain carries TRBV20-1 and TRBJ1-5; 9 nucleotides match TRBD1. V was clipped by 3 bases and J by 4 bases; unmatched bases: 10. The CDR3 runs 16 residues. Germline-derived CDR1 and CDR2 are DFQATT and SNEGSKA (reference sequence). The DNA of the CDR3 is TGCAGTGCTAGTAGTCCCGGACAGGGGTTGAATCAGCCCCAGCATTTT. It encodes CSASSPGQGLNQPQHF.

This clonotype is classed as medium-sized. The chain employs TRBV15 and TRBJ2-4; 7 bases agree with TRBD2. The V and J ends lost 11 bases and 0 bases, in that order; junction bases with no gene match: 4. The CDR3 runs 13 residues. Per the germline V gene, CDR1 is LNHNV and CDR2 is YYDKDF (reference sequence). Here the CDR3 DNA reads TGTGCCCGGGGGGACTTAGCCAAAAACATTCAGTACTTC. The encoded protein is CARGDLAKNIQYF.

This clonotype was detected only a few times. The chain recombines TRBV5-4 with TRBJ2-3; 11 nucleotides align to TRBD2. The CDR3 is 16 amino acids. J was trimmed by 1 base and V by 1 base; bases with no gene match: 2. Germline V gives CDR1 SGHNT, CDR2 YYREEE (reference sequence). CDR3: CASSLTSGGRTDTQYF. The CDR3 nucleotides are TGTGCCAGCAGCTTGACTAGCGGGGGCCGCACAGATACGCAGTATTTT. The entire variable domain, with the rest obtained from reference TRBV5-4 and TRBJ2-3, is as follows: ETGVTQSPTHLIKTRGQQVTLRCSSQSGHNTVSWYQQALGQGPQFIFQYYREEENGRGNFPPRFSGLQFPNYSSELNVNALELDDSALYLCASSLTSGGRTDTQYFGPGTRLTVL.

This chain connects TRBV7-9 to TRBJ2-1, with D possibly matching TRBD1 (5 bases). The length of the CDR3 is 14 residues. CDR1 SEHNR and CDR2 FQNEAQ come from the germline V gene (reference sequence). Between the trimmed V and J ends, which lost 5 bases and 4 bases, there was a span of 12 bases. CDR3 in amino acids: CASSPSSGYNEQFF. In DNA form, the CDR3 reads TGTGCCAGCAGCCCCTCCTCAGGGTACAATGAGCAGTTCTTC.